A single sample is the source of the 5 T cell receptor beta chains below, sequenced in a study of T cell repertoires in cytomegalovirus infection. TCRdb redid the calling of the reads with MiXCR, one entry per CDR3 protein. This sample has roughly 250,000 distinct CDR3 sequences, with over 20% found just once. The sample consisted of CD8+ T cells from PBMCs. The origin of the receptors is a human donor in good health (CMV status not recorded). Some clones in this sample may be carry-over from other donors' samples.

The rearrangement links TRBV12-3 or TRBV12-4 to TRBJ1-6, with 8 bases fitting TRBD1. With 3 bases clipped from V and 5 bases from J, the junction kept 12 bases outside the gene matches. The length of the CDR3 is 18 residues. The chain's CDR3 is CASSFGPITGGHNSPLHF. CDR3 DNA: TGTGCCAGCAGTTTTGGCCCTATTACAGGGGGTCATAATTCACCCCTCCACTTT.

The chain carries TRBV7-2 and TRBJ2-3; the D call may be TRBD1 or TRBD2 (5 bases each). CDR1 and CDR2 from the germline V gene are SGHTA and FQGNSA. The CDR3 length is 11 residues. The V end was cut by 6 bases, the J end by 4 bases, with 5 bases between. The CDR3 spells CASRGPDTQYF. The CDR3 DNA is TGTGCCAGCAGGGGACCAGATACGCAGTATTTT.

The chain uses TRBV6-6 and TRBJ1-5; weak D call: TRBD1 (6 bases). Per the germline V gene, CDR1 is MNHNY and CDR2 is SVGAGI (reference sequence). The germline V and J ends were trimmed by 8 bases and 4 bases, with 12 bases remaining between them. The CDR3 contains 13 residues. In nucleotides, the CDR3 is TGTGCCAGCCACGGGACAAGGAATCAGCCCCAGCATTTT. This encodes CASHGTRNQPQHF.

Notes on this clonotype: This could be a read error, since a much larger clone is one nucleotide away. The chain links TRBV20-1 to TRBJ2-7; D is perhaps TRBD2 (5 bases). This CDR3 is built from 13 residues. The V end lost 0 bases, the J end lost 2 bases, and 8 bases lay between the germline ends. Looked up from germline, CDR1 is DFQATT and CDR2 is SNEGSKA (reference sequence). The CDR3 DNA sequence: TGCAGTGCTAGAGATACCGGGGCCTACGAGCAGTACTTC. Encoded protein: CSARDTGAYEQYF.

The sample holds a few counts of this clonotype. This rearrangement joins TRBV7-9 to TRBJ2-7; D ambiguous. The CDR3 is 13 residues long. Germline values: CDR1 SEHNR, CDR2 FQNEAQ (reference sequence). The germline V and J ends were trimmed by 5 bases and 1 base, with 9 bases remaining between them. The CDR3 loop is CASSTDGSYEQYF. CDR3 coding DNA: TGTGCCAGCAGCACCGACGGTTCCTACGAGCAGTACTTC.